The 18 T cell receptor beta chains below come from one sample, sequenced in a study of cytomegalovirus exposure and HLA in healthy donors. PCR was performed using 60 Vbeta and 13 Jbeta primers. This table comes from immunoSEQ multiplex PCR, and its TCRdb copy is limited to in-frame clones, with some not included. There are over 150,000 clones in the sample; more than 65% occur only once, and around 3% lies in the top ten. The specimen was PBMCs. These receptors all stem from a woman between 40 and 50 years old in good health and CMV-seropositive.

This clone was counted a few times. This rearrangement joins TRBV19 to TRBJ2-5; 8 positions agree with TRBD2. Germline-derived CDR1 and CDR2 are LNHDA and SQIVND (reference sequence). The ends lost 9 bases at V and 1 base at J; junction bases unmatched: 4. This CDR3 has 13 residues. CDR3 DNA: TGTGCCAGCCGGCGGGGGGTCCAAGAGACCCAGTACTTC. Protein sequence: CASRRGVQETQYF.

The V and J genes are TRBV4-3 and TRBJ2-3; 11 bases agree with TRBD2. In germline, CDR1 is LGHNA, CDR2 YSLEER. After removal of 2 bases from V and 1 base from J, the junction contained 2 bases not matched to a gene. This CDR3 region has 16 residues. This chain's CDR3 is CASSQNSGGGTDTQYF. The CDR3 DNA follows: TGCGCCAGCAGCCAAAATAGCGGGGGGGGCACAGATACGCAGTATTTT.

This clone was counted a single time. The DNA of the CDR3 is TGTGCCAGCAGCTTAGGGGCCAATGAGCAGTTCTTC. Translating gives CASSLGANEQFF. V usage is TRBV9 and J usage is TRBJ2-1; TRBD1 might be the D (5 bases). Germline V gene lookup returns CDR1 SGDLS and CDR2 YYNGEE. V lost 4 bases and J lost 6, with 8 bases in between. The CDR3 is 12 amino acids.

The CDR3 loop is CASRSGTSSGTQYF. CDR3 nucleotide sequence: TGTGCCAGCAGGTCCGGGACTAGCTCGGGGACCCAGTACTTC. This rearrangement joins TRBV6-1 to TRBJ2-5, with 9 positions matching TRBD2. CDR3 length: 14 residues. V gave up 6 bases and J gave up 7 bases; unmatched junction bases: 9. CDR1 and CDR2 (germline): MNHNS, SASEGT.

J is TRBJ2-1 and V is TRBV10-3; D is unresolved. V gave up 0 bases and J gave up 3 bases, with 12 bases separating them. Germline V gene data show CDR1 as ENHRY and CDR2 as SYGVKD. The CDR3 covers 16 residues. CDR3: CAISESYSLGYNEQFF. The CDR3 DNA is TGTGCCATCAGTGAGTCTTACTCCCTAGGCTACAATGAGCAGTTCTTC.

The chain carries TRBV7-2 and TRBJ2-7, with D possibly TRBD1 on 8 matching bases. Trimming pared 1 base from V and 1 base from J, leaving 20 bases between. CDR1 is SGHTA, CDR2 FQGNSA, per germline. This CDR3 is built from 18 residues. As DNA, the CDR3 is TGTGCCAGCAGCTTAGTGGGAGGGGTTGGACAGGGATCCTACGAGCAGTACTTC. As protein: CASSLVGGVGQGSYEQYF.

The sample holds a few counts of this clone. V and J are TRBV11-2 and TRBJ2-7; maybe TRBD2 (5 bases). Trimming removed 1 base from V and 7 bases from J, with 11 bases in between. The CDR3 length is 13 residues. The germline V gene has CDR1 SGHAT and CDR2 FQNNGV. This CDR3 is CASSLVEGREQYF. CDR3 bases: TGTGCCAGCAGCTTAGTAGAGGGAAGGGAGCAGTACTTC.

J is TRBJ1-2 and V is TRBV7-2; D is unclear. The CDR3 spans 13 residues. The germline gives CDR1 SGHTA, CDR2 FQGNSA. Trimming removed 4 bases from V and 4 bases from J, with 10 bases in between. CDR3 sequence (DNA): TGTGCCAGCAGCTCAAGCGGAACCTATGGCTACACCTTC. Its protein product is CASSSSGTYGYTF. Full variable domain (rest looked up from reference TRBV7-2 and TRBJ1-2): GAGVSQSPSNKVTEKGKDVELRCDPISGHTALYWYRQSLGQGLEFLIYFQGNSAPDKSGLPSDRFSAERTGGSVSTLTIQRTQQEDSAVYLCASSSSGTYGYTFGSGTRLTVV.

The chain carries TRBV6-5 and TRBJ1-2; TRBD1 agrees at 11 bases. V shed 5 bases and J 14 bases; nucleotides not matched to a gene: 13. CDR1 is MNHEY and CDR2 is SVGAGI in the germline V gene. This CDR3 comprises 14 residues. The CDR3 DNA reads TGTGCCAGCAGTCAAGGACGGGACAGGGGGAAGGGTACCTTC. Its protein product is CASSQGRDRGKGTF.

This clone came up once. This chain links TRBV6-1 with TRBJ2-3; tentatively, D is TRBD2 (6 bases). This CDR3 region has 14 residues. CDR1 is MNHNS, CDR2 SASEGT, per germline. V lost 3 bases and J lost 4, with 11 bases in between. Here the CDR3 DNA reads TGTGCCAGCAGTGACCCGACTAGTCCAGATACGCAGTATTTT. It is translated as CASSDPTSPDTQYF.

In its sample, this clone was seen once. V is TRBV6-5 and J is TRBJ2-2; D remains unclear. With 6 bases removed from V and 2 bases from J, the gap between germline ends came to 13 bases. The CDR3 extends over 15 amino acids. Germline V gives CDR1 MNHEY, CDR2 SVGAGI. CDR3 nucleotides: TGTGCCAGCAGCTCTGCCCGCAGAAACACCGGGGAGCTGTTTTTT. Translated, it gives CASSSARRNTGELFF.

This rearrangement joins TRBV29-1 to TRBJ2-1; 8 bases map to TRBD2. The germline CDR1 and CDR2 sequences are SQVTM and ANQGSEA. The CDR3 sequence is 12 residues long. V lost 7 bases and J lost 9; bases outside the gene matches: 8. This CDR3 reads CSASGSSREQFF. CDR3 bases: TGCAGCGCGAGCGGGAGTTCACGTGAGCAGTTCTTC.

This sequence joins TRBV11-2 and TRBJ2-2; D uncertain. The CDR3 totals 15 residues. Germline V gives CDR1 SGHAT, CDR2 FQNNGV. V lost 0 bases and J lost 7, with 12 bases in between. The chain's CDR3 is CASSLDGGFDGELFF. The CDR3 bases are TGTGCCAGCAGCTTAGATGGCGGATTTGACGGGGAGCTGTTTTTT.

This chain joins TRBV10-3 and TRBJ1-1; TRBD1 matches at 9 bases. This CDR3 contains 14 residues. V was clipped by 5 bases and J by 1 base; unmatched bases: 2. Germline values: CDR1 ENHRY, CDR2 SYGVKD. The DNA of the CDR3 is TGTGCCATCAGTATGGACAGGGGGAACACTGAAGCTTTCTTT. Its translation: CAISMDRGNTEAFF.

J is TRBJ1-3 and V is TRBV13; 7 nucleotides line up with TRBD1. V lost 4 bases to trimming and J lost 1 base; unmatched junction nucleotides: 1. The CDR3 length is 14 residues. Germline-derived CDR1 and CDR2 are PRHDT and FYEKMQ (reference sequence). Here the CDR3 reads CASSSGQSGNTIYF. The CDR3 DNA sequence: TGTGCCAGCAGCTCGGGACAGTCTGGAAACACCATATATTTT.

This clone was detected a few times. This chain joins TRBV4-1 and TRBJ2-7, with D hard to call. The CDR3 is 14 residues long. Germline V CDR1 and CDR2: MGHRA, YSYEKL. V was cut by 0 bases and J by 8 bases, with 14 bases left in between. In DNA form, the CDR3 reads TGCGCCAGCAGCCAAGACATTTTTCAGGCCCAGCAGTACTTC. It is translated as CASSQDIFQAQQYF.

This chain connects TRBV5-6 to TRBJ2-5; 12 bases agree with TRBD2. Germline loops: CDR1 SGHDT, CDR2 YYEEEE. The CDR3 has 16 residues. V lost 2 bases, J lost 0 bases, and 2 bases stayed unmatched. The CDR3 DNA follows: TGTGCCAGCAGCTTAGGACTAGCGGGGTACCAAGAGACCCAGTACTTC. Its translation is CASSLGLAGYQETQYF. The full variable domain, completed using reference TRBV5-6 and TRBJ2-5, is DAGVTQSPTHLIKTRGQQVTLRCSPKSGHDTVSWYQQALGQGPQFIFQYYEEEERQRGNFPDRFSGHQFPNYSSELNVNALLLGDSALYLCASSLGLAGYQETQYFGPGTRLLVL.

The chain links TRBV6-4 to TRBJ2-2, with a weak D call TRBD2 (5 bases). The CDR3 consists of 15 residues. V dropped 4 bases and J dropped 5 bases, with 14 bases sitting between them. CDR1 is MRHNA, CDR2 SNTAGT, per germline. The CDR3, as DNA: TGTGCCAGCAGTGGAAGCGGAGAAGGTACCGGGGAGCTGTTTTTT. It encodes CASSGSGEGTGELFF.